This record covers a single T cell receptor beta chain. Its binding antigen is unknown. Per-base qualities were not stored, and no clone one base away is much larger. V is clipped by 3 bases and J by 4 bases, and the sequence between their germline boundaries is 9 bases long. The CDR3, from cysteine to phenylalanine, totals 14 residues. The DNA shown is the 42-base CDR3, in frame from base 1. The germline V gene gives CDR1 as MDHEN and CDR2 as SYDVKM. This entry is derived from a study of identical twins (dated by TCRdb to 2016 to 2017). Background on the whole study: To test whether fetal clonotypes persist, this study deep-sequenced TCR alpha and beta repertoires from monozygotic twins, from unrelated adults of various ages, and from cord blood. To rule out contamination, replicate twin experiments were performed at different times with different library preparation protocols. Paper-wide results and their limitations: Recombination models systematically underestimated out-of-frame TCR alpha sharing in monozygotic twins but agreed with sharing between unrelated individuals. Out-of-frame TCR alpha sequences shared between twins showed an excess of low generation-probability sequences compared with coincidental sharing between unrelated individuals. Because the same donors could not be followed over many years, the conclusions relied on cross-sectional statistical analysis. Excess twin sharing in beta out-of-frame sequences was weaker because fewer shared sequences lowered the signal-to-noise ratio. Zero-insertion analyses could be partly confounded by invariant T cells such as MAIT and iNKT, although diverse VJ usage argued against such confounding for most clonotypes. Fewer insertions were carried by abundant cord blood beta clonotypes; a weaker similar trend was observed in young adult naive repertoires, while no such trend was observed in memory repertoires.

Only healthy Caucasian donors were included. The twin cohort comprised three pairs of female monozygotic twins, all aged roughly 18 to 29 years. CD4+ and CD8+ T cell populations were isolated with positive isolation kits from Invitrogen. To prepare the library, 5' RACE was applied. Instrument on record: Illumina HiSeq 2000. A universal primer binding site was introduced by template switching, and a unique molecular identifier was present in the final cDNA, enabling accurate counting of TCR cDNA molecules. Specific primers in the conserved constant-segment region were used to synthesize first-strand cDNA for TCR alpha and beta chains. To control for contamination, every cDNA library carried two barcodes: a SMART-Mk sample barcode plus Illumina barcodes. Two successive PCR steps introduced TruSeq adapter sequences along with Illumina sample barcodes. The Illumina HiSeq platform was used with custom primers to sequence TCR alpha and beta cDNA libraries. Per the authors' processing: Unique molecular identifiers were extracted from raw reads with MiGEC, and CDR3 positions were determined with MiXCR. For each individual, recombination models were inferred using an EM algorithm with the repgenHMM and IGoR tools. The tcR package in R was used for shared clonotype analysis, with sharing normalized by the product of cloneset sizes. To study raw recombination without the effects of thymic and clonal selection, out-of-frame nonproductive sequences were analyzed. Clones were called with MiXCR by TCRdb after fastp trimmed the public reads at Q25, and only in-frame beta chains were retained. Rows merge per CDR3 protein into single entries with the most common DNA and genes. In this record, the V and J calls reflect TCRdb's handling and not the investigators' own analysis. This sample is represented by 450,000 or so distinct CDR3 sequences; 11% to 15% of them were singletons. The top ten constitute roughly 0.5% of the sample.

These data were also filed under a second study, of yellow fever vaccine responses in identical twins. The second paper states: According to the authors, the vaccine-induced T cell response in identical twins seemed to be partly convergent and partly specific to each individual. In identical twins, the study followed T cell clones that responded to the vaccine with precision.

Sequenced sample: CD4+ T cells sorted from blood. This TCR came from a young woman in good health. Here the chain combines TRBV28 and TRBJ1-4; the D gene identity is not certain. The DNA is TGTGCCAGCAGTTTGAGTGGGTATAATGAAAAACTGTTTTTT. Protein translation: CASSLSGYNEKLFF.